Below, 6 T cell receptor beta chains from the same sample are listed, as sequenced in a study of CD8 T cells in Susac syndrome. The RNA input was roughly 0.45 to 1 ug, and it was reverse transcribed with random hexamers. TCRdb re-called the immunoSEQ multiplex PCR reads through MiXCR, storing one row per CDR3 protein. The sample includes approximately 160,000 distinct CDR3 sequences, just over 90% seen only once; the top ten take 0.13%. The sequencing sample was made of CD4+ T cells from PBMCs. Receptors were obtained from a human donor in good health.

The chain employs TRBV10-3 and TRBJ1-2, with D uncertain. The V end was cut by 5 bases, the J end by 4 bases, with 17 bases between. CDR3 length equals 15 residues. Looked up from germline, CDR1 is ENHRY and CDR2 is SYGVKD. The CDR3 nucleotides are TGTGCCATCAGTTCCGCCGGGGAGGAAGGCTATGGCTACACCTTC. The encoded protein is CAISSAGEEGYGYTF.

The genes are TRBV2 and TRBJ2-7, with TRBD2 as a possible D gene (5 bases). The ends were cut back, 4 bases at V and 5 bases at J, with 15 bases in the middle. This CDR3 has 14 residues. Germline V lookup: CDR1 SNHLY, CDR2 FYNNEI. As DNA, the CDR3 is TGTGCCAGCAGTGGCACCTCTTGGGGAGACGAGCAGTACTTC. Its translation is CASSGTSWGDEQYF.

The rearrangement joins TRBV15 to TRBJ1-4, with 7 bases lining up with TRBD1. J was trimmed by 0 bases and V by 4 bases; bases with no gene match: 5. The germline CDR1 and CDR2 sequences are LNHNV and YYDKDF (reference sequence). There are 16 residues in the CDR3. The CDR3 coding sequence is TGTGCCACCAGCACCGGGACAGCCGCAACTAATGAAAAACTGTTTTTT. Protein: CATSTGTAATNEKLFF.

This clonotype was detected only once. The rearrangement links TRBV2 to TRBJ1-5; D not certain. CDR3 size: 15 residues. V lost 1 base and J lost 1, with 8 bases in between. Germline V gene lookup returns CDR1 SNHLY and CDR2 FYNNEI. CDR3 DNA sequence: TGTGCCAGCAGTGAAGGGTTGGGGAGCAATCAGCCCCAGCATTTT. This sequence encodes CASSEGLGSNQPQHF.

J is TRBJ1-4 and V is TRBV28, with D perhaps matching TRBD1 (5 bases). The CDR3 runs 14 residues. Germline V lookup: CDR1 MDHEN, CDR2 SYDVKM. Trimming left V 6 bases short and J 4 bases short, with 12 bases between. In nucleotides, the CDR3 is TGTGCCAGCAGCACCGGGACCTTTAATGAAAAACTGTTTTTT. Its translation: CASSTGTFNEKLFF.

The chain joins TRBV20-1 to TRBJ1-1; D perhaps matches TRBD1 (6 bases). Germline lookup yields CDR1 DFQATT and CDR2 SNEGSKA (reference sequence). Between the trimmed V and J ends, which lost 5 bases and 1 base, there was a span of 8 bases. This CDR3 is built from 12 residues. The CDR3 reads CSALQGNTEAFF. In DNA, the CDR3 is TGCAGTGCTCTACAGGGGAACACTGAAGCTTTCTTT.